The rows below give T cell receptor beta chains drawn from one sample of a study of cytomegalovirus exposure and HLA in healthy donors. TCRdb's table, derived via immunoSEQ multiplex PCR, lists solely in-frame clones and lacks some. This sample yields fewer than 350,000 clones, of which roughly 90% are seen a single time; about 0.99% belongs to the top ten. Source material: PBMCs. Receptors originate from a woman between 18 and 29 years old in good health and CMV-seronegative. Each CDR3 is given with its conserved first and last residue. The D gene is left open where the match is weak. Clone size is shown for a subset of rows, as once, few, many or a class of expanded clone.

size,D,V,J,DNA,CDR3
once,-,TRBV19,TRBJ2-5,TGTGCCAGTAGTATTTCCCTCGGGACCCAGTACTTC,CASSISLGTQYF
once,-,TRBV7-3,TRBJ2-3,TGTGCCAGCAGCCCCACGGGTGCAGATACGCAGTATTTT,CASSPTGADTQYF
-,-,TRBV28,TRBJ1-2,TGTGCCAGCGGAACAGGATCACACCGCTATGGCTACACCTTC,CASGTGSHRYGYTF
-,-,TRBV27,TRBJ2-1,TGTGCCAGCAGTCCCCGCAGGGGGCGAGCGGGGCTTAACCCGAATGAGCAGTTCTTC,CASSPRRGRAGLNPNEQFF
-,-,TRBV20-1,TRBJ1-2,TGCAGTGCTAGTGGCGCAGGTGGCTACACCTTC,CSASGAGGYTF
few,-,TRBV11-2,TRBJ1-1,TGTGCCAGCAGCTCATACACTGAAGCTTTCTTT,CASSSYTEAFF
-,TRBD1,TRBV4-1,TRBJ1-2,TGCGCCAGCAGCCACAGAGCCGGGACAGGGGGAGATGGCTACACCTTC,CASSHRAGTGGDGYTF
-,TRBD2,TRBV5-1,TRBJ2-7,TGCGCCAGCAGCTTGAGTATGGCGGGAGCCCCCTCCTACGAGCAGTACTTC,CASSLSMAGAPSYEQYF
-,-,TRBV11-2,TRBJ2-3,TGTGCCAGCAGCTCAGGGGGCACAGATACGCAGTATTTT,CASSSGGTDTQYF
-,TRBD2,TRBV19,TRBJ2-1,TGTGCCAGCCAACGCACCGGGACTAACTACAATGAGCAGTTCTTC,CASQRTGTNYNEQFF
-,-,TRBV5-6,TRBJ1-1,TGTGCCAGCAGCTTTACAGGGTTGGAAGCTTTCTTT,CASSFTGLEAFF
-,-,TRBV6-5,TRBJ2-7,TGTGCCACGGCAGGGTTTACCTCCTACGAGCAGTACTTC,CATAGFTSYEQYF
-,TRBD2,TRBV10-1,TRBJ2-5,TGCGCCAGCAGTGAGTCGATGGGACTAGCGGGGAGAGAGACCCAGTACTTC,CASSESMGLAGRETQYF
few,TRBD1,TRBV14,TRBJ2-7,TGTGCCAGCAGCGAGACAGGGGACTCCTACGAGCAGTACTTC,CASSETGDSYEQYF
-,-,TRBV5-1,TRBJ1-1,TGCGCCAGCAGCTTGGTCGGGCGGGTCGCTTTCTTT,CASSLVGRVAFF
-,-,TRBV28,TRBJ1-1,TGTGCCACACAGCAGCCTTTCACTGAAGCTTTCTTT,CATQQPFTEAFF
-,TRBD1,TRBV5-4,TRBJ2-7,TGTGCCAGCAGCTTCGGGACAGGGGTTGGCGAGCAGTACTTC,CASSFGTGVGEQYF
-,-,TRBV2,TRBJ2-5,TGTGCCAGTGGAAACAGGGTTTTATCGGCAGAGACCCAGTACTTC,CASGNRVLSAETQYF
-,-,TRBV5-8,TRBJ1-2,TGTGCCAGCAGCTTGACACCCACTAACTATGGCTACACCTTC,CASSLTPTNYGYTF
-,TRBD1,TRBV27,TRBJ1-2,TGTGCCAGCAGTTTAGGTGACAGGGGTCTTTATGGCTACACCTTC,CASSLGDRGLYGYTF
-,-,TRBV11-2,TRBJ2-7,TGTGCCAGCAGCGACCAGGGGATCTACGAGCAGTACTTC,CASSDQGIYEQYF
-,TRBD1,TRBV7-8,TRBJ1-1,TGTGCCAGCAGCTCGCCCGGGACAGGGGCTCCGAACACTGAAGCTTTCTTT,CASSSPGTGAPNTEAFF
-,-,TRBV10-1,TRBJ2-3,TGCGCCAGCAGTGAAGGGTGGTTAGCGGGCACAGATACGCAGTATTTT,CASSEGWLAGTDTQYF
-,-,TRBV28,TRBJ1-5,TGTGCCAGCGCGCTGGGGGCCACAAATCAGCCCCAGCATTTT,CASALGATNQPQHF
-,-,TRBV6-1,TRBJ2-2,TGTGCCAGCAGTGCCCGGACTCCCGCGAACACCGGGGAGCTGTTTTTT,CASSARTPANTGELFF
-,TRBD1,TRBV5-4,TRBJ1-2,TGTGCCAGCAGCATACCGGGACAGGGCTTTGGTCCCTATGGCTACACCTTC,CASSIPGQGFGPYGYTF
-,-,TRBV27,TRBJ1-5,TGTGCCACCGCCCCTCTCCGGAGGCGTAGCAATCAGCCCCAGCATTTT,CATAPLRRRSNQPQHF
-,-,TRBV28,TRBJ2-7,TGTGCCAGCAGTTTCGGGGAGCAGTACTTC,CASSFGEQYF
-,TRBD1,TRBV12-5,TRBJ2-2,TGTGCTAGTGGAAACCGGGACAGGGGGCTTTCCGGGGAGCTGTTTTTT,CASGNRDRGLSGELFF
-,-,TRBV6-5,TRBJ2-3,TGTGCCAGCAGCCGTTTAGATACGCAGTATTTT,CASSRLDTQYF
-,-,TRBV28,TRBJ2-1,TGTGCCAGCAGCCCCCTAGCCAATGAGCAGTTCTTC,CASSPLANEQFF
-,-,TRBV25-1,TRBJ2-1,TGTGCCAGCAGTGAAGGGGGCCGGCAGTTCTTC,CASSEGGRQFF
-,TRBD1,TRBV6-5,TRBJ1-1,TGTGCCAGCAGTAATACAGGGGTCACTGAAGCTTTCTTT,CASSNTGVTEAFF
few,-,TRBV5-5,TRBJ1-1,TGTGCCAGCAGCCCAAACACTGAAGCTTTCTTT,CASSPNTEAFF
-,TRBD2,TRBV5-1,TRBJ2-7,TGCGCCAGCAGCTTTACTAGCGGTATTAGCTCCTACGAGCAGTACTTC,CASSFTSGISSYEQYF
-,TRBD2,TRBV6-6,TRBJ2-5,TGTGCCAGCAGGCCAGCGGGAGTTGTATTTGAGACCCAGTACTTC,CASRPAGVVFETQYF
-,-,TRBV28,TRBJ2-5,TGTGCCAGCAGCCTGACAGAGATCCAAGAGACCCAGTACTTC,CASSLTEIQETQYF
few,-,TRBV6-5,TRBJ1-6,TGTGCCAGCTCATCGGGGGGGCCTAATTCACCCCTCCACTTT,CASSSGGPNSPLHF
-,TRBD1,TRBV10-2,TRBJ1-1,TGCGCCACTGGGGGGGACAGGGGCCCGAACACTGAAGCTTTCTTT,CATGGDRGPNTEAFF
-,TRBD1,TRBV4-1,TRBJ2-7,TGCGCCAGCAGCCAAAGAAATCGGACAGGGTACGAGCAGTACTTC,CASSQRNRTGYEQYF
-,-,TRBV7-3,TRBJ1-2,TGTGCCAGCAGCACCGGGACACCACCCTACACCTTC,CASSTGTPPYTF
-,-,TRBV10-3,TRBJ1-5,TGTGCCATCAGCCGGGGGGTCGATCAGCCCCAGCATTTT,CAISRGVDQPQHF
-,TRBD2,TRBV28,TRBJ2-7,TGTGCCAGCAGACGACTAGCGGGAGGGCCCAACGAGCAGTACTTC,CASRRLAGGPNEQYF
-,TRBD2,TRBV4-3,TRBJ2-7,TGCGCCAGCAGCTTAAGCGGGGCGAGCTCCTACGAGCAGTACTTC,CASSLSGASSYEQYF
once,-,TRBV10-2,TRBJ2-7,TGCGCCAGCAGTGCACAGGGAGCGCAGTACTTC,CASSAQGAQYF
-,-,TRBV30,TRBJ2-3,TGTGCCTGGAGCGGAGGCACCTTCCCCGGAAGCACAGATACGCAGTATTTT,CAWSGGTFPGSTDTQYF
once,TRBD1,TRBV5-4,TRBJ1-4,TGTGCCAGCAGTACAGGGGGCATCGATGAAAAACTGTTTTTT,CASSTGGIDEKLFF
-,-,TRBV6-4,TRBJ2-2,TGTGCCAGCAGTGACCAGACTAGATTCAACACCGGGGAGCTGTTTTTT,CASSDQTRFNTGELFF
-,TRBD2,TRBV11-2,TRBJ2-7,TGTGCCAGCAGCTTGGCGCGGGCTAGCGGTGACTACGAGCAGTACTTC,CASSLARASGDYEQYF
few,-,TRBV7-2,TRBJ2-7,TGTGCCAGCAGTAAAGAGCAGGGAAACACCTACGAGCAGTACTTC,CASSKEQGNTYEQYF
-,-,TRBV4-3,TRBJ1-3,TGCGCCAGCAGCCAAGACAGGGCGAGCTCTGGAAACACCATATATTTT,CASSQDRASSGNTIYF